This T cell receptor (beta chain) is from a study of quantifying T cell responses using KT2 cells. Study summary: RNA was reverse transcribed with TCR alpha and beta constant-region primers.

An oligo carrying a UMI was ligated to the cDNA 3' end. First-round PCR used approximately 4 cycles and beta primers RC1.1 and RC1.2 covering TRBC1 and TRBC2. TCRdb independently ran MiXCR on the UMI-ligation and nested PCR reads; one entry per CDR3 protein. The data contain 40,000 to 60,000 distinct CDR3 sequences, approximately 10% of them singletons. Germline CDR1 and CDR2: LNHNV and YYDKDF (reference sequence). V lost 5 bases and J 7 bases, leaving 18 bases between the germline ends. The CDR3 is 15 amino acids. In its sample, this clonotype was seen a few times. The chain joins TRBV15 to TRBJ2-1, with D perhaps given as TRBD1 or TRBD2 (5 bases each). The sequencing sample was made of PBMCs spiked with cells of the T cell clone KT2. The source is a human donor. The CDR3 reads CATSSRRGPGNEQFF. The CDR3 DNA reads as TGTGCCACCAGCTCGAGACGGGGACCCGGGAATGAGCAGTTCTTC.